One and the same sample provided the 7 T cell receptor beta chains below, sequenced in a study of patients and donors after allogeneic stem cell transplantation. One entry per CDR3 protein, called by TCRdb with MiXCR from the RT-PCR reads. Of more than 150,000 distinct CDR3 sequences listed, 24% were seen once; the top ten hold 25% to 30%. The sequencing sample was made of blood, either unsorted or a sorted T cell fraction (not recorded which). The source of these receptors is a human donor who was either an allogeneic HSCT recipient or a stem cell or donor lymphocyte infusion donor (not recorded which). It is not recorded whose cells these are; they may come from a transplant donor.

This clonotype showed up just a few times. The chain links TRBV12-3 or TRBV12-4 to TRBJ1-2; D is unresolved. CDR3 length equals 17 residues. V lost 0 bases and J lost 4, with 18 bases in between. Here the CDR3 DNA reads TGTGCCAGCAGTTTAGCGAGCTCGTCGGGATATCGCTATGGCTACACCTTC. This gives the protein CASSLASSSGYRYGYTF.

This chain uses TRBV30 with TRBJ2-3, with 8 bases identical to TRBD1. The V gene's germline CDR1 is GTSNPN and CDR2 SVGIG (reference sequence). The CDR3 contains 15 residues. The junction had 8 bases not matched to a gene; V was cut back by 2 bases and J by 4 bases. CDR3 sequence reads: CAWSSGTGGADTQYF. CDR3 bases: TGTGCCTGGAGTTCCGGGACAGGAGGCGCAGATACGCAGTATTTT.

There are a few counts of this clonotype. The gene calls are TRBV20-1 and TRBJ1-4, with D possibly being TRBD1 (6 bases). The V gene lost 6 bases and the J gene lost 2 bases, with 16 bases spanning the gap. Germline values: CDR1 DFQATT, CDR2 SNEGSKA (reference sequence). The CDR3 is made up of 15 amino acids. Here the CDR3 DNA reads TGCAGTGCCCGACGGGGGCCAGCTACTAATGAAAAACTGTTTTTT. This codes for CSARRGPATNEKLFF.

The V and J genes are TRBV20-1 and TRBJ2-1, with D perhaps TRBD2 (5 bases). V was clipped by 0 bases and J by 8 bases, with 14 bases between them. CDR3 length equals 14 residues. The germline gives CDR1 DFQATT, CDR2 SNEGSKA (reference sequence). The CDR3 here is CSARDDPSRYEQFF. In nucleotides, the CDR3 is TGCAGTGCTAGAGATGATCCTAGCCGGTATGAGCAGTTCTTC.

The rearrangement links TRBV29-1 to TRBJ1-4; 7 bases match TRBD1. The V gene's germline CDR1 is SQVTM and CDR2 ANQGSEA. The CDR3 covers 15 residues. Trimming at V came to 6 bases and at J to 3 bases, leaving 10 bases not matched to a gene. CDR3 DNA: TGCAGCGTCCTCAGACAGGGCGTGTCTAATGAAAAACTGTTTTTT. Amino acid sequence: CSVLRQGVSNEKLFF.

Points on this clonotype: The CDR3 carries no conserved terminal phenylalanine or tryptophan, so it likely arises from a read error. Because the CDR3's place on the DNA is in doubt, the DNA is left out and the CDR3 is given as listed by TCRdb. The genes are TRBV5-1 and TRBJ2-7; TRBD1 is taken as the D call from the table, unchecked against the DNA. From its first to its last residue, the CDR3 has 14 amino acids. Germline V gene sequence: CDR1 SGHRS, CDR2 YFSETQ. Here the CDR3 reads CASSSTSMGDRTTS.

This sequence joins TRBV5-5 and TRBJ2-7, with 10 bases lining up with TRBD2. Germline V gene sequence: CDR1 SGHKS, CDR2 YYEKEE (reference sequence). The CDR3 consists of 14 residues. The V gene end was trimmed by 4 bases and the J gene end by 2 bases; junction bases not matched to a gene: 3. The CDR3 DNA is TGTGCCAGCAGCACCGGGACTAGCGCCTACGAGCAGTACTTC. Its protein product is CASSTGTSAYEQYF. Combining the CDR3 with reference TRBV5-5 and TRBJ2-7 gives the whole variable domain DAGVTQSPTHLIKTRGQQVTLRCSPISGHKSVSWYQQVLGQGPQFIFQYYEKEERGRGNFPDRFSARQFPNYSSELNVNALLLGDSALYLCASSTGTSAYEQYFGPGTRLTVT.